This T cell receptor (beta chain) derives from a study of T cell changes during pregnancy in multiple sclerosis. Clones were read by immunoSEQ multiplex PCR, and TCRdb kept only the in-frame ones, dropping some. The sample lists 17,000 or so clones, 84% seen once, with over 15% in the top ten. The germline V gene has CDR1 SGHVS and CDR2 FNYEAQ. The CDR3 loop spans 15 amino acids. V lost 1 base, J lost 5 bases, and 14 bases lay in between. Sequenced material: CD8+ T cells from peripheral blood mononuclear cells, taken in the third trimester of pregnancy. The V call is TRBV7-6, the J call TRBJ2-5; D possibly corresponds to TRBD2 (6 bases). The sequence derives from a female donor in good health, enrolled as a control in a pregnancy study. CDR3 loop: CASSLGGAGPETQYF. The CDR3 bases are TGTGCCAGCAGCTTAGGCGGGGCAGGACCCGAGACCCAGTACTTC.